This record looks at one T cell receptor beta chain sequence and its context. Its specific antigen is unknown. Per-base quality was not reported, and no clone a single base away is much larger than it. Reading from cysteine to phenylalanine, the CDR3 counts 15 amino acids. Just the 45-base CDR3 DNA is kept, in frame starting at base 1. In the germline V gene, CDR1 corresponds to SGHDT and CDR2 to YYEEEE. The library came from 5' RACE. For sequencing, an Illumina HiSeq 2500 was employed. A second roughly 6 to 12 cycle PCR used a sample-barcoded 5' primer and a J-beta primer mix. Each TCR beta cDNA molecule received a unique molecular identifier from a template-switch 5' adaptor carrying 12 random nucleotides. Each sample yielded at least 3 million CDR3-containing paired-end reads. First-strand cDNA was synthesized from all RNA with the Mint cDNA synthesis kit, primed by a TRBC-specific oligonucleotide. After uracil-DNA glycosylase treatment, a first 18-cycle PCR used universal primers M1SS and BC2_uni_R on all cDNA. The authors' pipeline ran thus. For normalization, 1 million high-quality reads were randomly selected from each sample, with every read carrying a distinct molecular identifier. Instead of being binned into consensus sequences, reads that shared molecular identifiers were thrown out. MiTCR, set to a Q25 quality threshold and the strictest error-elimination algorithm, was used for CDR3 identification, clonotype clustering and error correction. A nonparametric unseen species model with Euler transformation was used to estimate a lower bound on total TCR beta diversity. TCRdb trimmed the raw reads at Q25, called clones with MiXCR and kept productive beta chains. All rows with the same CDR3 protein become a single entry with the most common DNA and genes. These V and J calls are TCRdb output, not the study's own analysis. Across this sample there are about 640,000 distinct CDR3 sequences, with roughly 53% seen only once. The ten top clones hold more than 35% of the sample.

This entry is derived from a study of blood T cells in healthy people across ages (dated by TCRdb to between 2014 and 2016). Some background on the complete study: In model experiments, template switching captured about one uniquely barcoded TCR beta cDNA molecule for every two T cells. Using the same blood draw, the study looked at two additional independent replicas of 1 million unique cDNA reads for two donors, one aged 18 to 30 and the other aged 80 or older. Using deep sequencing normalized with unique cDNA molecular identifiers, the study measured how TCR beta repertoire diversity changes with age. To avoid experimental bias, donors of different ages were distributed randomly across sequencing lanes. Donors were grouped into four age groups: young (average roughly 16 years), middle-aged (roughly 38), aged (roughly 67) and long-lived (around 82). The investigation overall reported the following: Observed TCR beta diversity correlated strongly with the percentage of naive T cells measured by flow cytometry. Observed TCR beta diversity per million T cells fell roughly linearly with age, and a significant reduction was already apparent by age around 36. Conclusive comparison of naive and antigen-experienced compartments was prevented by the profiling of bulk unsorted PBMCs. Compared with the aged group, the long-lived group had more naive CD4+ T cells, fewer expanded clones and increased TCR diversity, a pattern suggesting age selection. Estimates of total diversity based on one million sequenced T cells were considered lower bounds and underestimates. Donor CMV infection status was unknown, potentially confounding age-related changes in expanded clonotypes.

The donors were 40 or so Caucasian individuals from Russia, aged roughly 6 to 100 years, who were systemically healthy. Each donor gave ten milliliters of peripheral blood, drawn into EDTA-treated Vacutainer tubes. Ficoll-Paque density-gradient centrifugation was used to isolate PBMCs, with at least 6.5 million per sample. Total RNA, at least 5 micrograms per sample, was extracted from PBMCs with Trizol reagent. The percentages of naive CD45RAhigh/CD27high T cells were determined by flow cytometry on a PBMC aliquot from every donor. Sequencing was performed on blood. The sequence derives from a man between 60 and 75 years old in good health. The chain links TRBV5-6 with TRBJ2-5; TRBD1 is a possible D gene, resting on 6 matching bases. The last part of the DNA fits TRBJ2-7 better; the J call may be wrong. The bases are TGTGCCAGCAGCTTAGGGGACATAAGGGCCAACGAGCAGTACTTC. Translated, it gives CASSLGDIRANEQYF.